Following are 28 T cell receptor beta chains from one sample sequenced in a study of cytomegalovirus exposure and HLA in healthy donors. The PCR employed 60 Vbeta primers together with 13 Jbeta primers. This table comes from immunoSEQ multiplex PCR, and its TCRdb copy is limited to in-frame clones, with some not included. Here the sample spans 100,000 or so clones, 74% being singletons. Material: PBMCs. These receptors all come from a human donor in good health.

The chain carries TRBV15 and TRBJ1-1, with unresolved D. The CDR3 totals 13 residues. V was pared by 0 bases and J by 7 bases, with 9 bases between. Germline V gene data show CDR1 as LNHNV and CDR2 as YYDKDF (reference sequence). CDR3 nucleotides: TGTGCCACCAGCAGAGAGAGGAGGAGTGAAGCTTTCTTT. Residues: CATSRERRSEAFF.

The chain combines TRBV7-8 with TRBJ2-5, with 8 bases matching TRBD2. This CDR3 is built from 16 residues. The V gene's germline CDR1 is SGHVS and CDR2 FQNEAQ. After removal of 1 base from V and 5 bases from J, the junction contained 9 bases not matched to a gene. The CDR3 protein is CASSLVGSGNGETQYF. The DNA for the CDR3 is TGTGCCAGCAGCTTAGTTGGTAGCGGGAACGGGGAGACCCAGTACTTC.

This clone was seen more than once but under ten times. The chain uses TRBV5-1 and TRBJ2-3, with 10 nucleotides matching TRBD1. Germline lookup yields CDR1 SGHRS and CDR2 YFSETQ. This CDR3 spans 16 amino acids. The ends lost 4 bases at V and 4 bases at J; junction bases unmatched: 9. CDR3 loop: CASSQPAGQGPDTQYF. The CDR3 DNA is TGCGCCAGCAGCCAGCCAGCGGGACAGGGGCCAGATACGCAGTATTTT. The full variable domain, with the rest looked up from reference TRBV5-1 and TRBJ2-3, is KAGVTQTPRYLIKTRGQQVTLSCSPISGHRSVSWYQQTPGQGLQFLFEYFSETQRNKGNFPGRFSGRQFSNSRSEMNVSTLELGDSALYLCASSQPAGQGPDTQYFGPGTRLTVL.

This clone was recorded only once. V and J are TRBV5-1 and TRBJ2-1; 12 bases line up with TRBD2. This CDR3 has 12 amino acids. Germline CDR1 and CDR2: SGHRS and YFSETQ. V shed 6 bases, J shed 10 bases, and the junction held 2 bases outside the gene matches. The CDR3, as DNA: TGCGCCAGCAACCTAGCGGGAGGGGAGCAGTTCTTC. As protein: CASNLAGGEQFF.

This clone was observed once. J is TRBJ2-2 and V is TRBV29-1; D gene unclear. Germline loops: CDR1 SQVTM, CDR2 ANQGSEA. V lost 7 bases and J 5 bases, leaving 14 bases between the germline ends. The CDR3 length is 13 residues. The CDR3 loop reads CSARVQATGELFF. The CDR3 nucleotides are TGCAGCGCCCGGGTCCAAGCTACCGGGGAGCTGTTTTTT.

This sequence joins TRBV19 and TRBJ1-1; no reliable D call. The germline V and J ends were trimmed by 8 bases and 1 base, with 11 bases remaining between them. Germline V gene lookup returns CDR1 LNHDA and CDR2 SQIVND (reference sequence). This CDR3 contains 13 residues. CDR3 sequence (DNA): TGTGCCAGTGGCGCAGGAGGGAACACTGAAGCTTTCTTT. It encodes CASGAGGNTEAFF.

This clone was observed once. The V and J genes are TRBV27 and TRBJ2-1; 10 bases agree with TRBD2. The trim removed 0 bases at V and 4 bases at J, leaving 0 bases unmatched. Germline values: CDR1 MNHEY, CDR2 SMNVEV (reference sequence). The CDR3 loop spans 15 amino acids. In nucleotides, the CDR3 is TGTGCCAGCAGTTTATCTAGCGGGGGGTACAATGAGCAGTTCTTC. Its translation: CASSLSSGGYNEQFF.

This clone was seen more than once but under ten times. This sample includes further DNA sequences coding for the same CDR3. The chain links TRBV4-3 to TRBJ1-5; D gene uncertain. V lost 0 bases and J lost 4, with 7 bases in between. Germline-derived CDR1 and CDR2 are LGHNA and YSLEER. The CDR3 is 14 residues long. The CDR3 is CASSQDRGNQPQHF. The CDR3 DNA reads TGCGCCAGCAGCCAAGATCGAGGTAATCAGCCCCAGCATTTT.

As DNA, the CDR3 is TGCGCCAGCAGCGAAGTGTTGGCCAACACTGAAGCTTTCTTT. Its translation: CASSEVLANTEAFF. The J gene is TRBJ1-1, the V gene TRBV5-1; D uncertain. Germline CDR1 reads SGHRS; CDR2 reads YFSETQ. This CDR3 contains 14 residues. V shed 4 bases and J shed 2 bases, with 12 bases lying between them.

This chain's CDR3 is CASSLTQVPSNIQYF. CDR3 sequence (DNA): TGCGCCAGCAGCTTAACGCAGGTGCCCTCCAACATTCAGTACTTC. V and J are TRBV5-1 and TRBJ2-4; D not resolved. Trimming pared 2 bases from V and 7 bases from J, leaving 16 bases between. The germline gives CDR1 SGHRS, CDR2 YFSETQ. This CDR3 is built from 15 residues.

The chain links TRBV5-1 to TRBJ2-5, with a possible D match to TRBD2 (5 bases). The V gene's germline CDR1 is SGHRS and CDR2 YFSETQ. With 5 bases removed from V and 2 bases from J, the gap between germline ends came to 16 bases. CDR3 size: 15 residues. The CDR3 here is CASRRAGISQETQYF. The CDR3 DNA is TGCGCCAGCAGGAGGGCCGGGATCTCTCAAGAGACCCAGTACTTC. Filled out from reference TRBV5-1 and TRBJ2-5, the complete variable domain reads KAGVTQTPRYLIKTRGQQVTLSCSPISGHRSVSWYQQTPGQGLQFLFEYFSETQRNKGNFPGRFSGRQFSNSRSEMNVSTLELGDSALYLCASRRAGISQETQYFGPGTRLLVL.

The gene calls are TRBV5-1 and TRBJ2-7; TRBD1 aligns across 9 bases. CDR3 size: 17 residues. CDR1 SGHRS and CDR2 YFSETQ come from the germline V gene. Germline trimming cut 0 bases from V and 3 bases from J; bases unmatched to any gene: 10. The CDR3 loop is CASSLALGGQGLYEQYF. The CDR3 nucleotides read TGCGCCAGCAGCTTGGCCCTTGGGGGACAGGGACTCTACGAGCAGTACTTC.

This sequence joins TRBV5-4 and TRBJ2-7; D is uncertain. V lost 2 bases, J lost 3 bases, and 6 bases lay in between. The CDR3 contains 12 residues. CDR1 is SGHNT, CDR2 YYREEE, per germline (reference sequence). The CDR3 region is CASSFDFYEQYF. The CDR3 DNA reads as TGTGCCAGCAGCTTCGACTTCTACGAGCAGTACTTC. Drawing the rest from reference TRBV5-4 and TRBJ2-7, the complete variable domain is ETGVTQSPTHLIKTRGQQVTLRCSSQSGHNTVSWYQQALGQGPQFIFQYYREEENGRGNFPPRFSGLQFPNYSSELNVNALELDDSALYLCASSFDFYEQYFGPGTRLTVT.

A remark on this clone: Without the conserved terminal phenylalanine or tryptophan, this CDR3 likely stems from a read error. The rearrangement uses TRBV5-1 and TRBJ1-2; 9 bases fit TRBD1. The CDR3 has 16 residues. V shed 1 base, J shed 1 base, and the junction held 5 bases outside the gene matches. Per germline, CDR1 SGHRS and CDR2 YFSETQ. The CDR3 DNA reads TGCGCCAGCAGCTTGACAGGGACAGGGAGTAACTATGGCTACACCTCC. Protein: CASSLTGTGSNYGYTS.

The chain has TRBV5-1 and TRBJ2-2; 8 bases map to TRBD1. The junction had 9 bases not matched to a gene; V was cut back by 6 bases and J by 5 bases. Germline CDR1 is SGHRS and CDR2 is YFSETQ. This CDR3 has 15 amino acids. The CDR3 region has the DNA TGCGCCAGCACCGCAGGACAGGGTACAACCGGGGAGCTGTTTTTT. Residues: CASTAGQGTTGELFF.

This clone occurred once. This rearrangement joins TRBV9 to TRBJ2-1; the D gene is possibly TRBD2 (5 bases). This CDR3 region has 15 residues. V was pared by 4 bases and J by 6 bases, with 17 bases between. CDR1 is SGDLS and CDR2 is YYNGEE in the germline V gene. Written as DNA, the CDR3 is TGTGCCAGCAGCCCCTCTGGGAGTCAGTCCAATGAGCAGTTCTTC. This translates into CASSPSGSQSNEQFF.

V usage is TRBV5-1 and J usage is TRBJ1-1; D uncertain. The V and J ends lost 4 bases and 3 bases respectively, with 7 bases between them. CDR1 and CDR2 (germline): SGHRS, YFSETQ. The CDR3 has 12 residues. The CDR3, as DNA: TGCGCCAGCAGCCCCGGGTACACTGAAGCTTTCTTT. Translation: CASSPGYTEAFF.

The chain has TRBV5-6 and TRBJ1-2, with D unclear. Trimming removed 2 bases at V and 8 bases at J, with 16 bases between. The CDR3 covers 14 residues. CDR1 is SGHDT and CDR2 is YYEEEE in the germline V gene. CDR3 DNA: TGTGCCAGCAGCTTAACCCTTAGCGGTGGAGGCTACACCTTC. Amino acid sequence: CASSLTLSGGGYTF.

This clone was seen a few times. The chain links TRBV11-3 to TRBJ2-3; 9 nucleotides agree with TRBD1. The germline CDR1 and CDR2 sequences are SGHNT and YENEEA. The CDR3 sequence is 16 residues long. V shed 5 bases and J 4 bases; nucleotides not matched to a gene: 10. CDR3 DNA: TGTGCCAGCAGCCAGGGCACGGGACAGGGCTCAGATACGCAGTATTTT. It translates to CASSQGTGQGSDTQYF.

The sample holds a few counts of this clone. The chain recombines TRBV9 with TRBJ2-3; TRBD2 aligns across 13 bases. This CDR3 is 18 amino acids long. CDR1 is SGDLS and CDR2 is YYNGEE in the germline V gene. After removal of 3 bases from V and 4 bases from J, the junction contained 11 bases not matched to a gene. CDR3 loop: CASSERGGTSGNPDTQYF. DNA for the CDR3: TGTGCCAGCAGCGAAAGAGGGGGGACTAGCGGGAACCCAGATACGCAGTATTTT.

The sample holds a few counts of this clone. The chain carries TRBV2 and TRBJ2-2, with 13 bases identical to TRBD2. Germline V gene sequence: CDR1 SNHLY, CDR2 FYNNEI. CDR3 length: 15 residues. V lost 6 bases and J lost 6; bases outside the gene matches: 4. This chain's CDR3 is CASRGLAGKAGELFF. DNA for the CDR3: TGTGCCAGCAGGGGACTAGCGGGAAAGGCCGGGGAGCTGTTTTTT.

CDR3 bases: TGTGCCAGCAGCTCCCTAGGCGGGGAGCTGTTTTTT. Its translation is CASSSLGGELFF. The V gene is TRBV7-9, the J gene TRBJ2-2; no reliable D call. This CDR3 has 12 amino acids. V was shortened by 4 bases and J by 7 bases, with 7 bases between the two germline ends. Germline CDR1 and CDR2: SEHNR and FQNEAQ (reference sequence).

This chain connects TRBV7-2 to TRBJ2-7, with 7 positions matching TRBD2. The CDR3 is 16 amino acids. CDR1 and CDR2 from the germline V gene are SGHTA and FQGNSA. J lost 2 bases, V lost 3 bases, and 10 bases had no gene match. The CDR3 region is CASSFGGGGRAYEQYF. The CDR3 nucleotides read TGTGCCAGCAGCTTCGGTGGAGGAGGGAGGGCCTACGAGCAGTACTTC.

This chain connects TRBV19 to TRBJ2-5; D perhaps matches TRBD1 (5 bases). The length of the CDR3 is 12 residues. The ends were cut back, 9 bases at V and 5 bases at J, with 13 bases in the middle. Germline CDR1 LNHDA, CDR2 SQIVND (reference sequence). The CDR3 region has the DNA TGTGCCAGCAGACAGTCCGGGGAGACCCAGTACTTC. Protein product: CASRQSGETQYF.

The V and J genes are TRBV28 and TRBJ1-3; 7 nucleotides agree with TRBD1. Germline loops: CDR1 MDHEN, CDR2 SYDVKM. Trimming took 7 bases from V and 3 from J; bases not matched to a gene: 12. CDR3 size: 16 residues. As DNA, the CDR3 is TGTGCCAGCAACCCCAAGGGGGCCCTTCTTGGAAACACCATATATTTT. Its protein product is CASNPKGALLGNTIYF.

CDR3 protein: CASSFTDTDTQYF. For the CDR3, the DNA is TGCGCCAGCAGCTTCACAGACACAGATACGCAGTATTTT. The V gene is TRBV5-1, the J gene TRBJ2-3, with D uncertain. The germline V and J ends were trimmed by 2 bases and 2 bases, with 6 bases remaining between them. Looked up from germline, CDR1 is SGHRS and CDR2 is YFSETQ. The CDR3 contains 13 residues.

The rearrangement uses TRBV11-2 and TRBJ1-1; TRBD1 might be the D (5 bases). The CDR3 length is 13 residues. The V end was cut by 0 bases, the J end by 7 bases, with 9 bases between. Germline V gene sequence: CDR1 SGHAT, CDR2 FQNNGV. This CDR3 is CASSLEGRFEAFF. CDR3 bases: TGTGCCAGCAGCTTAGAGGGGCGTTTTGAAGCTTTCTTT. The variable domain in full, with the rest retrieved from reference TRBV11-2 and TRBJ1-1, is EAGVAQSPRYKIIEKRQSVAFWCNPISGHATLYWYQQILGQGPKLLIQFQNNGVVDDSQLPKDRFSAERLKGVDSTLKIQPAKLEDSAVYLCASSLEGRFEAFFGQGTRLTVV.

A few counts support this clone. CDR3 loop: CASSRGRNEQFF. In DNA form, the CDR3 reads TGTGCCAGCAGCCGGGGTAGGAATGAGCAGTTCTTC. The chain uses TRBV6-1 and TRBJ2-1; a weak D match, TRBD2 (5 bases). This CDR3 spans 12 amino acids. V lost 6 bases, J lost 7 bases, and 10 bases lay in between. CDR1 and CDR2 from the germline V gene are MNHNS and SASEGT.